These 4 T cell receptor beta chains share one sample of origin, sequenced in a study of CD8+ T cells in alopecia areata. Investigators isolated RNA and reverse transcribed it into cDNA to act as the sequencing template. Profiling relied on immunoSEQ multiplex PCR, and the TCRdb table lists in-frame clones only, not all of them. The sample consists of 200,000 to 250,000 clones, more than 45% of them appearing once. Described treatment: oral pan-JAK inhibitor, 5-10 mg twice daily. The source was CD4+ T cells sorted from blood, collected at week 4, from a patient treated with tofacitinib. Source of these receptors: a human donor with alopecia areata.

The table lists this clone with a few counts. This chain links TRBV9 with TRBJ2-2; TRBD1 aligns across 8 bases. The V segment lost 2 bases and the J segment 1 base; nucleotides outside the gene matches: 1. Germline V gene lookup returns CDR1 SGDLS and CDR2 YYNGEE. This CDR3 is 15 amino acids long. CDR3 protein: CASSVGTGNTGELFF. The CDR3 nucleotides are TGTGCCAGCAGCGTGGGGACAGGGAACACCGGGGAGCTGTTTTTT.

V usage is TRBV30 and J usage is TRBJ1-2; D is unresolved. The ends were cut back, 1 base at V and 7 bases at J, with 13 bases in the middle. CDR1 is GTSNPN and CDR2 is SVGIG in the germline V gene (reference sequence). CDR3 length: 13 amino acids. In nucleotides, the CDR3 is TGTGCCTGGAGTGGCAATCTCGTACGTGGCTACACCTTC. It yields the protein CAWSGNLVRGYTF.

The chain links TRBV29-1 to TRBJ2-3, with a possible D match to TRBD2 (6 bases). This CDR3 has 14 residues. Germline values: CDR1 SQVTM, CDR2 ANQGSEA. The V end was cut by 4 bases, the J end by 0 bases, with 11 bases between. CDR3 nucleotides: TGCAGCGTTGCCCCACGGGGGAGCACAGATACGCAGTATTTT. Residues: CSVAPRGSTDTQYF.

The chain combines TRBV2 with TRBJ2-1, with TRBD2 matching 14 bases. Germline V lookup: CDR1 SNHLY, CDR2 FYNNEI. The CDR3 spans 15 residues. V dropped 6 bases and J dropped 7; count of bases not matched to a gene: 5. The CDR3 DNA reads TGTGCCAGCAGGAAGGGGACTAGCGGGGGTAATGAGCAGTTCTTC. This translates into CASRKGTSGGNEQFF.